This T cell receptor (beta chain) came from a study of somatic mutations in cytotoxic T cells in rheumatoid arthritis. Study-level information: Prior to any treatment and right after diagnosis, patient blood (about 30 ml EDTA) was drawn.

Measured with immunoSEQ multiplex PCR; TCRdb has only the in-frame clones, and not every one. The sample includes some 21,000 clones, 65% to 85% seen only once; the top ten take about 3.8%. Researchers isolated CD4+ and CD8+ cells by positive magnetic bead selection and then checked their purity by flow cytometry. This TCR was sampled from an adult with rheumatoid arthritis. Sequencing was carried out using CD8+ T cells sorted from blood.

For the CDR3, the DNA is TGTGCCAGCAGTTACTCCCTCCGAATCAACAATGAGCAGTTCTTC. Translation: CASSYSLRINNEQFF. The V call is TRBV6-5, the J call TRBJ2-1; the D is unclear. The germline V gene encodes CDR1 MNHEY and CDR2 SVGAGI. The V gene lost 0 bases and the J gene lost 5 bases, with 11 bases spanning the gap. This CDR3 has 15 residues.